These 4 T cell receptor beta chains came from one sample sequenced in a study of T cells in localized non-small cell lung cancer. TCRdb's copy holds only in-frame clones and misses some; the assay was immunoSEQ multiplex PCR. The sample yields around 1,800 clones, 20% seen once. The source was normal lung tissue next to the tumor, collected before any cancer treatment. These receptors all come from a man between 40 and 70 years old with stage III lung adenocarcinoma.

In this sample, this clone turned up a few times. The rearrangement joins TRBV28 to TRBJ2-2; 12 positions agree with TRBD2. CDR1 is MDHEN, CDR2 SYDVKM, per germline. V trimming: 5 bases; J trimming: 6 bases; junction bases outside the gene matches: 7. The CDR3 runs to 16 residues. The CDR3 here is CASSPGLAGQPGELFF. The CDR3 nucleotides are TGTGCCAGCAGTCCCGGACTAGCGGGGCAACCCGGGGAGCTGTTTTTT.

V and J are TRBV6-8 and TRBJ2-7; the match to TRBD2 covers 14 bases. CDR1 and CDR2 from the germline V gene are MNHGY and SAAAGT. V was pared by 10 bases and J by 6 bases, with 17 bases of the junction left unmatched. This CDR3 has 17 amino acids. For the CDR3, the DNA is TGTGCCATCAGGGAGAGCCGAGGGACTAGCGGGGGTACCGAGCAGTACTTC. Translating it yields CAIRESRGTSGGTEQYF.

In its sample, this clone ranks as medium-sized. V is TRBV11-3 and J is TRBJ2-6; 9 positions agree with TRBD1. Germline assignment: CDR1 SGHNT and CDR2 YENEEA. V shed 2 bases and J 2 bases; nucleotides not matched to a gene: 1. The CDR3 spans 16 residues. DNA of the CDR3: TGTGCCAGCAGCTTAAACAGGGGGCCTGGGGCCAACGTCCTGACTTTC. Protein: CASSLNRGPGANVLTF.

This clone is judged large. The V call is TRBV6-8, the J call TRBJ2-3, with 7 bases identical to TRBD1. The germline V gene has CDR1 MNHGY and CDR2 SAAAGT. CDR3 length equals 15 residues. V trimming: 8 bases; J trimming: 0 bases; junction bases outside the gene matches: 8. CDR3 sequence reads: CASALGTVSTDTQYF. CDR3 nucleotides: TGTGCCAGCGCACTCGGGACAGTTAGCACAGATACGCAGTATTTT.